These T cell receptor beta chains were read from a single sample in a study of vaccination and CD4 T cells after COVID-19. The antigens these receptors bind are not known. TCRdb passed the PCR reads through MiXCR, listing each CDR3 protein once. The profile shows roughly 9,600 distinct CDR3 sequences, roughly 26% of them singletons. The starting material was CD4+ T cells from blood, cultured in vitro, obtained after SARS-CoV-2 vaccination. The source of these receptors is a human donor who had recovered from COVID-19. The CDR3 runs from the conserved cysteine through the conserved F or W. The D gene is left open where the match is weak. The size of a clone is reported for some rows only, either as once, few or many, or as a class for expanded clones.

D,J,size,V,CDR3,DNA
TRBD2,TRBJ2-1,-,TRBV28,CASISQGLAGGREQFF,TGTGCCAGCATTAGTCAAGGACTAGCGGGAGGTCGTGAGCAGTTCTTC
-,TRBJ2-2,-,TRBV4-2,CASSQDIGGELFF,TGTGCCAGCAGCCAAGATATTGGCGGGGAGCTGTTTTTT
TRBD2,TRBJ2-5,-,TRBV7-2,CASSPRSGLAGQETQYF,TGTGCCAGCAGCCCTAGGTCGGGACTAGCGGGGCAAGAGACCCAGTACTTC
-,TRBJ2-7,few,TRBV7-9,CASSPIYEQYF,TGTGCCAGCAGCCCCATCTACGAGCAGTACTTC
-,TRBJ2-5,-,TRBV12-3/TRBV12-4,CASSLARLLGETQYF,TGTGCCAGCAGTTTAGCGCGTCTATTGGGAGAGACCCAGTACTTC
TRBD2,TRBJ2-1,few,TRBV25-1,CASKNQREGREQFF,TGTGCCAGCAAGAACCAGCGGGAGGGGAGGGAGCAGTTCTTC
-,TRBJ1-5,-,TRBV25-1,CASSEWGFNQPQHF,TGTGCCAGCAGTGAATGGGGATTCAATCAGCCCCAGCATTTT
TRBD2,TRBJ2-5,-,TRBV19,CASSSLPGTSVETQYF,TGTGCCAGTAGTTCACTTCCCGGGACTAGCGTCGAGACCCAGTACTTC
-,TRBJ1-1,medium-sized,TRBV20-1,CSARVGGRSEAFF,TGCAGTGCTAGAGTTGGAGGGCGGAGTGAAGCTTTCTTT
TRBD2,TRBJ2-2,few,TRBV24-1,CATSDLGSGRADGELFF,TGTGCCACCAGTGATTTGGGGAGCGGGAGGGCCGACGGGGAGCTGTTTTTT
-,TRBJ1-1,-,TRBV28,CASSLSTAQGEAFF,TGTGCCAGCAGTTTATCAACGGCCCAAGGTGAAGCTTTCTTT
TRBD2,TRBJ2-7,few,TRBV11-2,CASSFAGTSGRYEQYF,TGTGCCAGCAGCTTTGCCGGGACTAGCGGGAGGTACGAGCAGTACTTC
TRBD1,TRBJ2-5,-,TRBV4-2,CASSPRQGAWDYQETQYF,TGTGCCAGCAGCCCCCGACAGGGGGCCTGGGACTACCAAGAGACCCAGTACTTC
-,TRBJ2-2,-,TRBV27,CASSLGSFRPVGELFF,TGTGCCAGCAGTTTGGGGTCTTTCCGACCGGTCGGGGAGCTGTTTTTT
TRBD1,TRBJ1-5,-,TRBV30,CAFQDRAYQPQHF,TGTGCCTTTCAGGACAGGGCATATCAGCCCCAGCATTTT
-,TRBJ1-2,-,TRBV6-5,CASSSQNYGYTF,TGTGCCAGCAGTTCCCAGAACTATGGCTACACCTTC
TRBD2,TRBJ2-1,-,TRBV7-6,CASSLYLRTSGSINNEQFF,TGTGCCAGCAGCCTCTATTTAAGGACTAGCGGGAGTATCAACAATGAGCAGTTCTTC
TRBD1,TRBJ2-6,few,TRBV7-3,CASSLLGQVSTGANVLTF,TGTGCCAGCAGCTTATTGGGACAGGTTTCGACTGGGGCCAACGTCCTGACTTTC
-,TRBJ2-3,few,TRBV19,CASSKRQAGGTDTQYF,TGTGCCAGTAGTAAAAGACAGGCCGGCGGCACAGATACGCAGTATTTT
TRBD2,TRBJ2-3,few,TRBV11-3,CASSVGLAGSDTQYF,TGTGCCAGCAGCGTAGGACTAGCGGGTTCAGATACGCAGTATTTT
TRBD2,TRBJ2-7,few,TRBV19,CASSDASGLYEQYF,TGTGCCAGTAGTGACGCTAGCGGGCTCTACGAGCAGTACTTC
TRBD1,TRBJ1-5,-,TRBV28,CAGGTGGGQPQHF,TGTGCCGGGGGGACAGGGGGCGGTCAGCCCCAGCATTTT